Shown below are 27 T cell receptor beta chains from a single sample sequenced in a study of T cells after somatic rescue of genetic block. Sequencing was performed with immunoSEQ multiplex PCR; in TCRdb, only in-frame clones are kept and a portion is missing. Of about 13,000 clones listed, 60% to 75% are singletons. The sample comprised peripheral blood mononuclear cells (PBMCs). The source of these receptors is a boy between 10 and 17 years old.

The rearrangement uses TRBV5-1 and TRBJ2-2; the match to TRBD1 covers 7 bases. The CDR3 totals 14 residues. V shed 1 base, J shed 6 bases, and the junction held 3 bases outside the gene matches. Germline values: CDR1 SGHRS, CDR2 YFSETQ. This CDR3 is CASSLKTGAGELFF. Written as DNA, the CDR3 is TGCGCCAGCAGCTTGAAAACAGGGGCCGGGGAGCTGTTTTTT.

The chain joins TRBV6-5 to TRBJ1-4; D uncertain. V was trimmed by 2 bases and J by 0 bases, leaving 10 bases between them. This CDR3 is 16 amino acids long. Germline V gene sequence: CDR1 MNHEY, CDR2 SVGAGI. The CDR3 DNA is TGTGCCAGCAGTTACCGGGGTTTTGCAACTAATGAAAAACTGTTTTTT. Encoded protein: CASSYRGFATNEKLFF.

The table lists this clone with a few counts. This sequence joins TRBV5-1 and TRBJ2-7; D perhaps matches TRBD2 (7 bases). The CDR3 consists of 15 residues. Trimming cost V 0 bases and J 2 bases, with 12 bases left between them. Germline CDR1 is SGHRS and CDR2 is YFSETQ. CDR3: CASSLVGGQTYEQYF. The DNA of the CDR3 is TGCGCCAGCAGCTTGGTGGGGGGGCAGACCTACGAGCAGTACTTC.

The CDR3 loop is CASSMLNPGVYQETQYF. CDR3 sequence (DNA): TGTGCCAGTAGTATGTTAAACCCAGGGGTGTACCAAGAGACCCAGTACTTC. The chain recombines TRBV19 with TRBJ2-5; D possibly corresponds to TRBD1 (6 bases). The V end was cut by 3 bases, the J end by 0 bases, with 17 bases between. The CDR3 has 17 amino acids. Germline V gives CDR1 LNHDA, CDR2 SQIVND (reference sequence).

V is TRBV9 and J is TRBJ2-3, with TRBD1 as a possible D gene (6 bases). V was shortened by 0 bases and J by 3 bases, with 11 bases between the two germline ends. CDR3 length: 15 amino acids. The V gene's germline CDR1 is SGDLS and CDR2 YYNGEE. In nucleotides, the CDR3 is TGTGCCAGCAGCGTAGGTCCCCAGGGGACAGATACGCAGTATTTT. Residues: CASSVGPQGTDTQYF.

A remark on this clone: The junction does not match germline at one end; this may be a read error. The gene calls are TRBV6-6 and TRBJ2-7; 7 positions agree with TRBD1. CDR3 length equals 14 residues. Germline V lookup: CDR1 MNHNY, CDR2 SVGAGI (reference sequence). The CDR3 sequence is CAISLDRVRYEQYF. CDR3 DNA: TGTGCCATCAGTTTAGACAGGGTACGGTACGAGCAGTACTTC.

This clone was counted once. This chain joins TRBV9 and TRBJ2-2; 7 nucleotides match TRBD2. With 4 bases clipped from V and 3 bases from J, the junction kept 9 bases outside the gene matches. In germline, CDR1 is SGDLS, CDR2 YYNGEE. The CDR3 covers 16 residues. The CDR3 is CASSPSAGEDTGELFF. The CDR3 DNA reads TGTGCCAGCAGCCCCTCGGCGGGAGAAGACACCGGGGAGCTGTTTTTT.

This chain uses TRBV5-1 with TRBJ1-4; a weak D match, TRBD1 (6 bases). Germline CDR1 is SGHRS and CDR2 is YFSETQ. The CDR3 is 14 residues long. Trimming removed 5 bases at V and 6 bases at J, with 14 bases between. The CDR3 loop reads CASRPSTGHEKLFF. For the CDR3, the DNA is TGCGCCAGCAGACCCTCAACAGGGCATGAAAAACTGTTTTTT.

This chain connects TRBV10-1 to TRBJ2-7, with TRBD1 matching 8 bases. The J segment lost 3 bases and the V segment lost 7 bases, leaving 8 bases of the junction unmatched. The CDR3 extends over 14 amino acids. The germline V gene encodes CDR1 WNHNN and CDR2 SYGVQD (reference sequence). CDR3 bases: TGCGCCAGCAACGACAGGGGTATGAACTACGAGCAGTACTTC. It yields the protein CASNDRGMNYEQYF.

This sequence joins TRBV7-8 and TRBJ2-7; possibly TRBD1 or TRBD2 for D (5 bases each). Trimming stripped 1 base from V and 2 bases from J, with 6 bases between. The CDR3 totals 13 residues. Germline CDR1 reads SGHVS; CDR2 reads FQNEAQ. For the CDR3, the DNA is TGTGCCAGCAGCTTAGGGGACCCCTACGAGCAGTACTTC. The encoded protein is CASSLGDPYEQYF. Variable domain in full (rest from reference TRBV7-8 and TRBJ2-7): GAGVSQSPRYKVAKRGQDVALRCDPISGHVSLFWYQQALGQGPEFLTYFQNEAQLDKSGLPSDRFFAERPEGSVSTLKIQRTQQEDSAVYLCASSLGDPYEQYFGPGTRLTVT.

This sequence joins TRBV9 and TRBJ1-3, with D possibly matching TRBD1 (5 bases). The V end lost 3 bases, the J end lost 0 bases, and 16 bases lay between the germline ends. This CDR3 comprises 17 residues. The germline V gene has CDR1 SGDLS and CDR2 YYNGEE. CDR3 in DNA: TGTGCCAGCAGCGCTCCCCGGGACGGCCTCTCTGGAAACACCATATATTTT. It codes for CASSAPRDGLSGNTIYF.

This chain joins TRBV4-2 and TRBJ2-6, with TRBD2 matching over 7 bases. Trimming cost V 0 bases and J 5 bases; bases outside gene matches: 10. Looked up from germline, CDR1 is LGHNA and CDR2 is YNFKEQ. CDR3 length: 18 residues. This chain's CDR3 is CASSQEGGDGWWANVLTF. The CDR3 bases are TGTGCCAGCAGCCAAGAGGGAGGGGATGGGTGGTGGGCCAACGTCCTGACTTTC.

A single count supports this clone. The chain joins TRBV6-6 to TRBJ1-1; no clear D gene. Trimming pared 2 bases from V and 1 base from J, leaving 8 bases between. The CDR3 sequence is 14 residues long. The germline CDR1 and CDR2 sequences are MNHNY and SVGAGI (reference sequence). The CDR3 nucleotides read TGTGCCAGCAGTTACAGGGTGACGAACACTGAAGCTTTCTTT. Translated: CASSYRVTNTEAFF.

The chain links TRBV9 to TRBJ2-7; D ambiguous. CDR1 is SGDLS and CDR2 is YYNGEE in the germline V gene. V dropped 0 bases and J dropped 6 bases, with 7 bases sitting between them. This CDR3 is built from 12 residues. CDR3 region: CASSVDGREQYF. As DNA, the CDR3 is TGTGCCAGCAGCGTAGACGGCCGCGAGCAGTACTTC.

This sequence joins TRBV6-5 and TRBJ2-7; 11 bases are shared with TRBD1. The CDR3 extends over 15 amino acids. The V gene end was trimmed by 6 bases and the J gene end by 6 bases; junction bases not matched to a gene: 10. CDR1 is MNHEY and CDR2 is SVGAGI in the germline V gene. The DNA for the CDR3 is TGTGCCAGCAGCTATTCGGACAGGGGGCCAGGCGAGCAGTACTTC. This encodes CASSYSDRGPGEQYF.

The chain combines TRBV5-1 with TRBJ2-7, with TRBD1 matching 7 bases. The CDR3 contains 13 residues. The germline V gene has CDR1 SGHRS and CDR2 YFSETQ. Trimming took 3 bases from V and 6 from J; bases not matched to a gene: 6. CDR3 protein: CASSWTGDFEQYF. The CDR3, as DNA: TGCGCCAGCAGCTGGACAGGCGATTTCGAGCAGTACTTC.

This clone was found a few times. The chain couples TRBV7-9 to TRBJ2-7; TRBD1 matches 9 bases. The CDR3 runs 14 residues. Trimming removed 5 bases from V and 5 bases from J; junction bases left unmatched: 7. Germline assignment: CDR1 SEHNR and CDR2 FQNEAQ (reference sequence). The CDR3 DNA is TGTGCCAGCAGCCATCTGACAGGGGGGAACGAGCAGTACTTC. Protein sequence: CASSHLTGGNEQYF.

In its sample, this clone is medium-sized. The rearrangement links TRBV2 to TRBJ1-5, with 7 bases that match TRBD1. The CDR3 has 15 residues. With V trimmed by 6 bases and J by 0 bases, 5 bases remained unmatched. The germline CDR1 and CDR2 sequences are SNHLY and FYNNEI. The CDR3 DNA sequence: TGTGCCAGCAGCGTGACAGGGAATAGCAATCAGCCCCAGCATTTT. Amino acid sequence: CASSVTGNSNQPQHF.

The chain has TRBV4-1 and TRBJ2-1; the match to TRBD2 covers 9 bases. Germline assignment: CDR1 MGHRA and CDR2 YSYEKL. This CDR3 spans 18 amino acids. The ends lost 0 bases at V and 0 bases at J; junction bases unmatched: 6. The CDR3 DNA sequence: TGCGCCAGCAGCCAAGACGCGGGAGGGGTTAGCTCCTACAATGAGCAGTTCTTC. Amino acid sequence: CASSQDAGGVSSYNEQFF.

The J gene is TRBJ2-5, the V gene TRBV30; 8 bases line up with TRBD2. This CDR3 spans 14 amino acids. V lost 3 bases and J lost 7; bases outside the gene matches: 10. CDR1 and CDR2 (germline): GTSNPN, SVGIG (reference sequence). The CDR3 DNA follows: TGTGCCTGGAGAAGGACTAGCCGGGTGGGGACCCAGTACTTC. This sequence encodes CAWRRTSRVGTQYF.

The genes are TRBV28 and TRBJ2-7, with D possibly matching TRBD1 (6 bases). CDR1 is MDHEN, CDR2 SYDVKM, per germline. The V end lost 5 bases, the J end lost 1 base, and 21 bases lay between the germline ends. The CDR3 runs 17 residues. CDR3 sequence: CASSETRQGPISYEQYF. Here the CDR3 DNA reads TGTGCCAGCAGTGAAACCCGGCAGGGGCCTATTTCCTACGAGCAGTACTTC.

The CDR3: CASRITGTGSSYEQYF. The CDR3 bases are TGTGCCAGCAGAATAACCGGGACAGGGAGCTCCTACGAGCAGTACTTC. The rearrangement joins TRBV5-4 to TRBJ2-7, with 9 bases aligning to TRBD1. CDR1 is SGHNT, CDR2 YYREEE, per germline (reference sequence). The CDR3 is made up of 16 amino acids. V was clipped by 5 bases and J by 0 bases; unmatched bases: 9.

The chain combines TRBV5-4 with TRBJ2-5; TRBD2 matches at 11 bases. Germline values: CDR1 SGHNT, CDR2 YYREEE (reference sequence). The CDR3 has 16 amino acids. V lost 4 bases, J lost 4 bases, and 9 bases stayed unmatched. This CDR3 reads CASSRGTSGRGETQYF. The CDR3 DNA is TGTGCCAGCAGCCGAGGGACTAGCGGAAGAGGAGAGACCCAGTACTTC.

V and J are TRBV10-3 and TRBJ2-3, with D perhaps given as TRBD1 or TRBD2 (6 bases each). Between the trimmed V and J ends, which lost 6 bases and 0 bases, there was a span of 13 bases. CDR3 length equals 15 residues. Germline CDR1 and CDR2: ENHRY and SYGVKD. CDR3 nucleotide sequence: TGTGCCATCAGCCCGGGGGCTCTTAGCACAGATACGCAGTATTTT. This sequence encodes CAISPGALSTDTQYF.

The chain recombines TRBV27 with TRBJ2-7; D is uncertain. Trimming removed 5 bases from V and 0 bases from J, with 11 bases in between. Germline CDR1 MNHEY, CDR2 SMNVEV (reference sequence). CDR3 length: 14 residues. The CDR3 DNA is TGTGCCAGCAGTCCCTTGGGGTTCTCCTACGAGCAGTACTTC. Residues: CASSPLGFSYEQYF.

V gene TRBV5-1 combines with J gene TRBJ2-3; TRBD2 matches at 7 bases. This CDR3 region has 16 residues. After removal of 0 bases from V and 1 base from J, the junction contained 5 bases not matched to a gene. Germline-derived CDR1 and CDR2 are SGHRS and YFSETQ. The CDR3 reads CASSLVYTSGTDTQYF. As DNA, the CDR3 is TGCGCCAGCAGCTTGGTGTACACTAGCGGCACAGATACGCAGTATTTT. The full variable domain, its missing parts supplied by reference TRBV5-1 and TRBJ2-3, is KAGVTQTPRYLIKTRGQQVTLSCSPISGHRSVSWYQQTPGQGLQFLFEYFSETQRNKGNFPGRFSGRQFSNSRSEMNVSTLELGDSALYLCASSLVYTSGTDTQYFGPGTRLTVL.

The chain employs TRBV2 and TRBJ1-2, with 11 bases lining up with TRBD1. V lost 4 bases to trimming and J lost 7 bases; unmatched junction nucleotides: 8. Germline loops: CDR1 SNHLY, CDR2 FYNNEI. The CDR3 runs to 15 residues. The CDR3 bases are TGTGCCAGCAGTGTGGACAGGGGGCGCCCGGGTGGCTACACCTTC. It codes for CASSVDRGRPGGYTF.